This T cell receptor (beta chain) was captured in a study of blood T cell repertoires in COVID-19. Study summary: The United States, Italy and Spain supplied acute and convalescent COVID-19 samples. Sources were T cells, B-cell-depleted T cells, or PBMCs; the material itself was cDNA or gDNA.

Source study methods: Estimation of nucleated cell counts was performed using reference gene primer amplification. The repertoire was sequenced with immunoSEQ multiplex PCR; TCRdb's copy has only in-frame clones and lacks some. V and J calls plus clone size are reproduced from that table; the DNA served to infer D and trimming. The sample gives 45,000 to 50,000 clones, around 85% of which show up once; 7.5% to 10% is in the top ten. This CDR3 contains 19 residues. V shed 0 bases, J shed 6 bases, and the junction held 18 bases outside the gene matches. Per the germline V gene, CDR1 is MGHRA and CDR2 is YSYEKL.

The chain is built from TRBV4-1 and TRBJ2-3, with 7 bases that match TRBD2. The specimen was peripheral blood. This TCR was recovered from a human donor in a cohort sampled during active COVID-19. The CDR3 protein is CASSQDWKRLANFLDTQYF. The CDR3 region has the DNA TGCGCCAGCAGCCAAGATTGGAAGCGACTAGCCAATTTTTTGGATACGCAGTATTTT.